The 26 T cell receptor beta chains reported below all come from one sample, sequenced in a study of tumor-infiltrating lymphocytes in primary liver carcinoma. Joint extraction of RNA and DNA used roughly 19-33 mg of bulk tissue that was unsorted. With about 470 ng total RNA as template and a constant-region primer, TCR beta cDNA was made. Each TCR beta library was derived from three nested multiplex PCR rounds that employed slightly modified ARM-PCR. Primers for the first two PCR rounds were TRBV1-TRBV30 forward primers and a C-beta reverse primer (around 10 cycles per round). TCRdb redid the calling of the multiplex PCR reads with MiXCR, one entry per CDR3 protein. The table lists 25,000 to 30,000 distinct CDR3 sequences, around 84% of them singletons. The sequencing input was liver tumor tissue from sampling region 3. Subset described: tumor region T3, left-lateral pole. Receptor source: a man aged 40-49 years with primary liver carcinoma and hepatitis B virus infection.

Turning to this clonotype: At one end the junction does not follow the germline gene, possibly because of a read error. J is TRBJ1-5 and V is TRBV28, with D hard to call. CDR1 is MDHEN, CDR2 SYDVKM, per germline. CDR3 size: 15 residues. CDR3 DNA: TGTACCAGCAGATTAACAGCCCCCTCGGGGCAGCCCCAGCATTTT. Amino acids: CTSRLTAPSGQPQHF. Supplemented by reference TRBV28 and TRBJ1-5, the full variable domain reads DVKVTQSSRYLVKRTGEKVFLECVQDMDHENMFWYRQDPGLGLRLIYFSYDVKMKEKGDIPEGYSVSREKKERFSLILESASTNQTSMYLCTSRLTAPSGQPQHFGDGTRLSIL.

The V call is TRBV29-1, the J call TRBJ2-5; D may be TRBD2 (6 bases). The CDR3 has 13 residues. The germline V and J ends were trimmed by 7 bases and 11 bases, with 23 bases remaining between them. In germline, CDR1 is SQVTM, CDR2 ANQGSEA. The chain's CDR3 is CSGLTQAMGTQYF. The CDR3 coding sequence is TGCAGCGGACTCACCCAGGCGATGGGGACTCAGTACTTC. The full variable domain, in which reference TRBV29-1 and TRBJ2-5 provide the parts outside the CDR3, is SAVISQKPSRDICQRGTSLTIQCQVDSQVTMMFWYRQQPGQSLTLIATANQGSEATYESGFVIDKFPISRPNLTFSTLTVSNMSPEDSSIYLCSGLTQAMGTQYFGPGTRLLVL.

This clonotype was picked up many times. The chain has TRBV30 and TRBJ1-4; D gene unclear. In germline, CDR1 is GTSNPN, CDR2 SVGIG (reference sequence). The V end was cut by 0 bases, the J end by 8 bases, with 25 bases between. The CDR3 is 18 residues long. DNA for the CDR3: TGTGCCTGGAGTGTATCACTACGCAAGGCGTTGCCAACGGAAAAACTGTTTTTT. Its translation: CAWSVSLRKALPTEKLFF.

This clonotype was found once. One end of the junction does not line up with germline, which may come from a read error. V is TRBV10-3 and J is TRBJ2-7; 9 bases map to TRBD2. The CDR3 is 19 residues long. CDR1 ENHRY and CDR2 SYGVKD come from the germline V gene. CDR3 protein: CAITKRSGLAGGLSYELYF. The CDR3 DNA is TGTGCCATCACCAAACGATCGGGACTAGCTGGAGGGCTCTCCTACGAGCTGTACTTC.

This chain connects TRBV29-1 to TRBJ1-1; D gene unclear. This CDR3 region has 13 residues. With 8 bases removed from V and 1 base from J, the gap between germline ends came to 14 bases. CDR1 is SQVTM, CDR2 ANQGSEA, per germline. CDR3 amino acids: CSTESNGNTEAFF. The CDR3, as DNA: TGCAGCACTGAATCCAACGGGAACACTGAAGCTTTCTTT.

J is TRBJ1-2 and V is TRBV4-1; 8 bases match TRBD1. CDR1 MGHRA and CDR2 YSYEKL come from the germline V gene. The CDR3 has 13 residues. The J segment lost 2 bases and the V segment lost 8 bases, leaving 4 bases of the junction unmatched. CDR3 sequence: CASQGDRNYGYTF. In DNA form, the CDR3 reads TGCGCCAGCCAAGGGGACAGGAACTATGGCTACACCTTC.

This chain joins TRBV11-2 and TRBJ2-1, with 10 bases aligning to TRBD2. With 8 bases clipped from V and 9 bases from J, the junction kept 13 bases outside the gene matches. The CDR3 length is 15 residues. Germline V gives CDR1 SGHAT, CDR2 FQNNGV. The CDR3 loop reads CASCPQREGLGEQFF. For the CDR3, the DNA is TGTGCCAGCTGTCCCCAGCGGGAGGGATTAGGTGAGCAGTTCTTC.

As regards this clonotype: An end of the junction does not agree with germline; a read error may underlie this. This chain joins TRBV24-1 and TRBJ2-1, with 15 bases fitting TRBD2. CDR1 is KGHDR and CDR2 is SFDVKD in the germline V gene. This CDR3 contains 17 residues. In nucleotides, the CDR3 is TGTGCCACCAGTGACAAGGGACTAGCGGGAGGCCCCCAGAGCAAATTCTTT. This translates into CATSDKGLAGGPQSKFF.

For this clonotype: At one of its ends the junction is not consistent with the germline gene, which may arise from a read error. In DNA, the CDR3 is TGTGCCAGCTGTTACCAACTAGACAGGTCATACGAGCAGTACTTC. It specifies CASCYQLDRSYEQYF. The J gene is TRBJ2-7, the V gene TRBV6-2 or TRBV6-3, with a weak D call TRBD1 (6 bases). This CDR3 has 15 amino acids. Germline CDR1 MNHEY, CDR2 SVGEGT.

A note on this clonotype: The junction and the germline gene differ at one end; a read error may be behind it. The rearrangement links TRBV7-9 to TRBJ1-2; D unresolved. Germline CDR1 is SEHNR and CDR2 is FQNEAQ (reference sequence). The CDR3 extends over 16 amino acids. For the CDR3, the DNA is TGTACCAGCAGCCCCGAGGGCAGGTTGTCCCGGTATGGCTACACCTTC. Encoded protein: CTSSPEGRLSRYGYTF.

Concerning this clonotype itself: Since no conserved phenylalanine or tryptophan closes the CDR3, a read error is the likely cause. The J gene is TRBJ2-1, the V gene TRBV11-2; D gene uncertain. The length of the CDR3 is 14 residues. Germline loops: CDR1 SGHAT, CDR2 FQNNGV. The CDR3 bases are TGTGTCAGCAGCTTATATCGGCTAGTTAGTGAGCAGTTCCTC. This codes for CVSSLYRLVSEQFL.

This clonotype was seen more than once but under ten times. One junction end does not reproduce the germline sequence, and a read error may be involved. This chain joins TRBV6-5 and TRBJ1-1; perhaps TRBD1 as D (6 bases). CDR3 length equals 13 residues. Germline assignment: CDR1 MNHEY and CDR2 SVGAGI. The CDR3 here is CACRQQGGTEAFF. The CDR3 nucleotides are TGTGCCTGCAGACAACAGGGAGGCACTGAAGCTTTCTTT.

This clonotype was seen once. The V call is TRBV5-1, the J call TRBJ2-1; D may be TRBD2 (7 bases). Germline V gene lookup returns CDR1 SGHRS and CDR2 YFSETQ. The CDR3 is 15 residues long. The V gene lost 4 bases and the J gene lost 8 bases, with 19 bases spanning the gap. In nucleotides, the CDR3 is TGCGCCAGCAGCGCCTCGAGGGGGGGCTGGGATGAGCAGTTCTTC. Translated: CASSASRGGWDEQFF. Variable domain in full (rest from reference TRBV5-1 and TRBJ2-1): KAGVTQTPRYLIKTRGQQVTLSCSPISGHRSVSWYQQTPGQGLQFLFEYFSETQRNKGNFPGRFSGRQFSNSRSEMNVSTLELGDSALYLCASSASRGGWDEQFFGPGTRLTVL.

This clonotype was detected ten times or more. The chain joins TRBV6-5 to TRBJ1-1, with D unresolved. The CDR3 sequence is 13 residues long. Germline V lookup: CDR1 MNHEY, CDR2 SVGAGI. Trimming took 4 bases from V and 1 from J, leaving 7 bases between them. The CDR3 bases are TGTGCCAGCAGTTTAGTGTGGAACACTGAAGCTTTCTTT. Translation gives CASSLVWNTEAFF.

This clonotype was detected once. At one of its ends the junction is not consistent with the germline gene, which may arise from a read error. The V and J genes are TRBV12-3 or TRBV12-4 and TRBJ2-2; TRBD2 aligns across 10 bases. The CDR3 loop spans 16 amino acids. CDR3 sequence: CASSLVLAGVFGGLFF. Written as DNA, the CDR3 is TGCGCCAGCAGTTTAGTGCTAGCGGGAGTTTTCGGGGGGCTGTTTTTT.

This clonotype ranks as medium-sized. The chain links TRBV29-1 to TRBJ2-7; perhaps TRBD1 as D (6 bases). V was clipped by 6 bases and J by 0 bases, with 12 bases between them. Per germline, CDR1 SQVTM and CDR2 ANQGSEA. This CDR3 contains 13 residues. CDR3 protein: CSVNLQGSYEQYF. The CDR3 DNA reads TGCAGCGTGAACTTACAGGGCTCCTACGAGCAGTACTTC.

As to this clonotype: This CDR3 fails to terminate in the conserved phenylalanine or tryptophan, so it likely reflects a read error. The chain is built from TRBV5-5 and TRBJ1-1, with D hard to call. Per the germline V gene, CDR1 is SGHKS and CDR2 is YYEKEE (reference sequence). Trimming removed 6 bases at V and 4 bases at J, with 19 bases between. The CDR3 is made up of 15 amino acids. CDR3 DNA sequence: TGTGCCAGCAAACCTCCCGGCTACCTGAGCACTGAAGCTTTCTCT. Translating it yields CASKPPGYLSTEAFS.

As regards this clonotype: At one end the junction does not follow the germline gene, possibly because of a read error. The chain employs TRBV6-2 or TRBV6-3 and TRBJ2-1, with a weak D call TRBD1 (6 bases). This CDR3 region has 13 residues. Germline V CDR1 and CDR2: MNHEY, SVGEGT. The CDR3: CASMTTGYSEQFF. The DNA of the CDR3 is TGTGCCAGCATGACTACAGGGTACAGTGAGCAGTTCTTC.

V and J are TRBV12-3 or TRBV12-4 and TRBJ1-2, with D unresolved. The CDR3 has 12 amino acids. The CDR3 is CAGRLPPRGYTF. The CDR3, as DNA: TGTGCAGGCAGGCTACCCCCCCGTGGCTACACCTTC.

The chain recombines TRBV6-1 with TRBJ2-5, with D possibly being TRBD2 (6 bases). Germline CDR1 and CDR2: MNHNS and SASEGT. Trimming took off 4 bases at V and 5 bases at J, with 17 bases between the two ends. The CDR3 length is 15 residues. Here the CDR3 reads CASSAGLACSETQYF. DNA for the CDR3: TGTGCCAGCAGTGCGGGACTTGCATGTTCCGAGACCCAGTACTTC.

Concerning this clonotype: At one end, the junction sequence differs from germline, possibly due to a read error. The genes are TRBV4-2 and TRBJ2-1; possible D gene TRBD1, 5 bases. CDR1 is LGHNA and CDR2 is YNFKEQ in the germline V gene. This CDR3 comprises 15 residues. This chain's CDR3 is CAGSQDDSSYNEQFF. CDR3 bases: TGTGCCGGCAGCCAAGATGACAGTAGCTACAATGAGCAGTTCTTC.

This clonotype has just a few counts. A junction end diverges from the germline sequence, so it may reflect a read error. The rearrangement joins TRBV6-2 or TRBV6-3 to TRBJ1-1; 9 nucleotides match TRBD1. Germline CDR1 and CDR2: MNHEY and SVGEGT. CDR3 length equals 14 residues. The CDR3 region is CANRRGTGPTEPFF. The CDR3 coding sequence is TGTGCCAACAGACGAGGGACAGGGCCCACTGAACCTTTCTTT.

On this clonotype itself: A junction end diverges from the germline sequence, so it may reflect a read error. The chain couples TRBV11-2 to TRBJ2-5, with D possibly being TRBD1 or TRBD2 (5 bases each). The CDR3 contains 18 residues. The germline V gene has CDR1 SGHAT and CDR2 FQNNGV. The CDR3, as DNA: TGTGCCAGCAGCTTAGCGGGGCTAGCCCTGGGAAAAAGAGAGACCCAGTATTTC. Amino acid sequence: CASSLAGLALGKRETQYF.

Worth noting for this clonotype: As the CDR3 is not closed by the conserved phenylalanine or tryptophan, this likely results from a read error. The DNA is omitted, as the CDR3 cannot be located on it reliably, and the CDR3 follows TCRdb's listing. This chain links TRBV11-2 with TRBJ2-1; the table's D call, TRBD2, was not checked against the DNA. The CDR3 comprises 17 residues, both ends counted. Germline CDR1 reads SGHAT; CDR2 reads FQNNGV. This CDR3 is CASSSTYSGVSYNEQSL.

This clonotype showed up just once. Here the CDR3 DNA reads TGTGCCATCAGTGCCCTGGACAGGGGGGCTATTGGAACCTACGAGCAGTACTTC. Translation: CAISALDRGAIGTYEQYF. The chain couples TRBV10-3 to TRBJ2-7; 10 bases are shared with TRBD1. The CDR3 is 18 residues long. Trimming cost V 4 bases and J 2 bases; bases outside gene matches: 14. Germline V CDR1 and CDR2: ENHRY, SYGVKD.

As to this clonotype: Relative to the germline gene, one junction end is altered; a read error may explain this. The CDR3 bases are TGTGCAAGCAGTAAAAGTGTCCGGGCCAATGAGCAGTTCTTC. Its protein is CASSKSVRANEQFF. The V gene is TRBV7-9, the J gene TRBJ2-1; no reliable D call. Germline lookup yields CDR1 SEHNR and CDR2 FQNEAQ (reference sequence). The CDR3 totals 14 residues.